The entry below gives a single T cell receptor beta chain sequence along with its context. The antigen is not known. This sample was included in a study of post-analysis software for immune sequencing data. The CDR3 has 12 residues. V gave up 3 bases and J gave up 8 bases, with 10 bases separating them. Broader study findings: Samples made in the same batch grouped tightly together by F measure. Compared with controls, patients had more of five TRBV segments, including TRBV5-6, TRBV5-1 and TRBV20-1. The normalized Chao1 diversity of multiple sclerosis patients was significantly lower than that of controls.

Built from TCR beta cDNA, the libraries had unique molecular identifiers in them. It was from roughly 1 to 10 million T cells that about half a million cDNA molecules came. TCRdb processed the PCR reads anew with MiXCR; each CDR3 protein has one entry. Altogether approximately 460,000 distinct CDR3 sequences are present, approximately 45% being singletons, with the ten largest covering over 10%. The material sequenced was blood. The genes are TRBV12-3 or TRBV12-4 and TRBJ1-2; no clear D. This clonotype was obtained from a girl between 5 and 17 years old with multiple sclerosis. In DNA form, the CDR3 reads TGTGCCAGCAGTTTGGGAGGGCGCGGCTACACCTTC. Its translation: CASSLGGRGYTF.